Described below is a single T cell receptor beta chain sequence and its context. The antigen is unknown. The protocol was immunoSEQ multiplex PCR, while the TCRdb copy is restricted to in-frame clones and leaves out a portion. The sample holds tens of thousands of clones, about 90% seen once. The data derive from a study of OX40 agonist ivuxolimab in advanced cancers. Looking at the study overall: Past anti-PD-1, anti-PD-L1 or anti-CTLA-4 therapy was accepted, and approximately 37% had received some.

Study conclusions and caveats: Low normalized T-cell clonal expansion was additionally recorded for some nonresponders.

Germline loops: CDR1 MNHEY, CDR2 SMNVEV (reference sequence). The CDR3 extends over 16 amino acids. V lost 6 bases and J lost 8; bases outside the gene matches: 10. The sequencing here drew on CD4+ or CD8+ T cells sorted from blood, taken in a trial of the OX40 agonist ivuxolimab. The source of this sequence is an adult with an advanced solid tumor such as melanoma, head and neck, liver or kidney cancer. The gene calls are TRBV27 and TRBJ2-1; 13 nucleotides match TRBD2. CDR3 sequence: CASSRPGLAGPHEQFF. CDR3 DNA sequence: TGTGCCAGCAGCCGACCGGGACTAGCGGGGCCCCATGAGCAGTTCTTC.